This TCR beta chain was sequenced for a study of blood T cell repertoires in COVID-19. About the study: Researchers got acute and convalescent COVID-19 samples from the United States, Italy and Spain. PBMCs, B-cell-depleted T cells, or T cells provided the cDNA or gDNA that made up the material.

V dropped 3 bases and J dropped 3 bases, with 9 bases sitting between them. Germline values: CDR1 SGHVS, CDR2 FNYEAQ. CDR3 size: 14 residues. Per the study methods: Using reference gene primer amplification, nucleated cell counts were estimated. The data were produced by immunoSEQ multiplex PCR, yet TCRdb's version contains in-frame clones alone and is incomplete. The D gene and trimming were derived from the DNA, and the V and J assignments and clone size from that table. The sample yields 60,000 or so clones, 75% to 85% seen once. Material for sequencing was peripheral blood. This sequence was found in a human donor in a cohort sampled during active COVID-19. V is TRBV7-6 and J is TRBJ2-1, with D tentatively TRBD1 (6 bases). CDR3 sequence (DNA): TGTGCCAGCAGCTTTGGGGGCCTCTACAATGAGCAGTTCTTC. It yields the protein CASSFGGLYNEQFF.